The 23 T cell receptor beta chains in this list originate from one sample, sequenced in a study of shared clonotypes between healthy human individuals (dated by TCRdb to 2018 to 2020). Library preparation employed the immunoSEQ multiplex PCR assay. TCRdb took over this immuneACCESS table, retaining in-frame rearrangements with V and J assigned. Such tables are incomplete; in checked studies, under half of the missing clones stem from an unresolved V gene, and the remainder is unexplained. In this sample the table shows roughly 1,500,000 clones, approximately 98% of which occur a single time. The ten largest clones capture about 0.42% of the sample. Sequencing used naive CD4+ T cells sorted from blood. The cell subset or site label here, explained by the study, means: CD45RA+ positively selected. Every receptor here comes from a man younger than 45 in good health.

This sequence joins TRBV5-6 and TRBJ1-1; no clear D. V was clipped by 1 base and J by 0 bases, with 19 bases between them. There are 18 residues in the CDR3. Germline V gene sequence: CDR1 SGHDT, CDR2 YYEEEE. The CDR3 reads CASSLRGIPFLMNTEAFF. The DNA for the CDR3 is TGTGCCAGCAGCTTGAGAGGAATACCTTTTCTAATGAACACTGAAGCTTTCTTT.

Concerning this clone itself: One junction end disagrees with the germline gene, perhaps due to a read error. The chain carries TRBV5-4 and TRBJ1-2; D uncertain. The CDR3 covers 15 residues. Germline CDR1 reads SGHNT; CDR2 reads YYREEE (reference sequence). DNA of the CDR3: TGTGCCAGCAGCTCGTTCGCGGCAAATAACTATGACTACACCTTC. It yields the protein CASSSFAANNYDYTF.

This chain joins TRBV5-1 and TRBJ2-3; TRBD1 aligns across 7 bases. V dropped 4 bases and J dropped 0; count of bases not matched to a gene: 8. The CDR3 sequence is 16 residues long. Germline V lookup: CDR1 SGHRS, CDR2 YFSETQ. The CDR3 is CASSLGQDWSTDTQYF. The DNA of the CDR3 is TGCGCCAGCAGCCTTGGACAGGACTGGAGCACAGATACGCAGTATTTT.

The genes are TRBV14 and TRBJ2-5, with TRBD2 matching 8 bases. The CDR3 length is 19 residues. V trimming: 4 bases; J trimming: 5 bases; junction bases outside the gene matches: 21. Germline V gene sequence: CDR1 SGHDN, CDR2 FVKESK. The CDR3 DNA follows: TGTGCCAGCAGCCGGCGTGTCGGTAGCGGGACCCACTTCGAGGAGACCCAGTACTTC. This encodes CASSRRVGSGTHFEETQYF.

This chain connects TRBV27 to TRBJ1-5, with 11 bases fitting TRBD1. Trimming took 4 bases from V and 5 from J; bases not matched to a gene: 4. This CDR3 is built from 15 residues. Per germline, CDR1 MNHEY and CDR2 SMNVEV (reference sequence). CDR3 protein: CASSSGTGGHQPQHF. Here the CDR3 DNA reads TGTGCCAGCAGTTCCGGGACAGGGGGTCATCAGCCCCAGCATTTT.

V usage is TRBV19 and J usage is TRBJ1-5; TRBD1 might be the D (6 bases). The germline V and J ends were trimmed by 4 bases and 3 bases, with 13 bases remaining between them. The CDR3 sequence is 15 residues long. CDR1 LNHDA and CDR2 SQIVND come from the germline V gene (reference sequence). CDR3 nucleotides: TGTGCCAGTAGTACCGGGACATTACTCAATCAGCCCCAGCATTTT. It encodes CASSTGTLLNQPQHF.

The chain has TRBV27 and TRBJ2-7, with TRBD1 matching over 9 bases. The CDR3 extends over 16 amino acids. V lost 6 bases, J lost 3 bases, and 12 bases stayed unmatched. Germline-derived CDR1 and CDR2 are MNHEY and SMNVEV (reference sequence). CDR3 amino acids: CASSPTPGQGYYEQYF. CDR3 nucleotides: TGTGCCAGCAGCCCGACCCCGGGACAGGGATACTACGAGCAGTACTTC.

To note about this clone: Other DNA variants within this sample encode the same CDR3. This chain uses TRBV18 with TRBJ2-7; 7 bases map to TRBD1. Germline V gives CDR1 KGHSH, CDR2 LQKENI. V lost 4 bases, J lost 2 bases, and 2 bases stayed unmatched. The CDR3 contains 13 residues. CDR3 region: CASSRDRAYEQYF. Here the CDR3 DNA reads TGTGCCAGCTCACGGGACAGAGCCTACGAGCAGTACTTC.

CDR3 sequence reads: CAWGQGAYEQYF. CDR3 nucleotide sequence: TGTGCCTGGGGACAGGGGGCCTACGAGCAGTACTTC. The rearrangement links TRBV30 to TRBJ2-7, with 10 bases fitting TRBD1. Germline V lookup: CDR1 GTSNPN, CDR2 SVGIG (reference sequence). The CDR3 has 12 amino acids. The V and J ends lost 5 bases and 2 bases, in that order; junction bases with no gene match: 0.

The rearrangement links TRBV5-6 to TRBJ2-3; D gene uncertain. Germline lookup yields CDR1 SGHDT and CDR2 YYEEEE. The CDR3 length is 12 residues. Trimming took off 1 base at V and 6 bases at J, with 6 bases between the two ends. CDR3 residues: CASSLSLDTQYF. In DNA form, the CDR3 reads TGTGCCAGCAGCTTGAGTCTGGATACGCAGTATTTT.

CDR3 DNA sequence: TGTGCCAGCAGCCCTCCGGGACAGGGGGCTGGTCAAGCTTTCTTT. Its protein product is CASSPPGQGAGQAFF. This rearrangement joins TRBV7-9 to TRBJ1-1, with 12 bases lining up with TRBD1. The length of the CDR3 is 15 residues. Germline assignment: CDR1 SEHNR and CDR2 FQNEAQ (reference sequence). V trimming: 5 bases; J trimming: 9 bases; junction bases outside the gene matches: 10. The full variable domain, rest sourced from reference TRBV7-9 and TRBJ1-1, is DTGVSQNPRHKITKRGQNVTFRCDPISEHNRLYWYRQTLGQGPEFLTYFQNEAQLEKSRLLSDRFSAERPKGSFSTLEIQRTEQGDSAMYLCASSPPGQGAGQAFFGQGTRLTVV.

This chain joins TRBV16 and TRBJ2-1, with TRBD2 matching 15 bases. Germline trimming cut 2 bases from V and 2 bases from J; bases unmatched to any gene: 4. The germline gives CDR1 KGHSY, CDR2 FQNENV. This CDR3 spans 18 amino acids. The DNA of the CDR3 is TGTGCCAGCAGCCAAGTAGGGACTAGCGGGAGGACCTACAATGAGCAGTTCTTC. It translates to CASSQVGTSGRTYNEQFF.

A note on this clone: Distinct nucleotide sequences in the sample also encode this CDR3. The chain has TRBV28 and TRBJ2-7; D not resolved. This CDR3 comprises 13 residues. Trimming took 4 bases from V and 2 from J, leaving 9 bases between them. The germline V gene encodes CDR1 MDHEN and CDR2 SYDVKM. CDR3 bases: TGTGCCAGCAGTTCCCCTATACCCTACGAGCAGTACTTC. Its translation is CASSSPIPYEQYF.

The CDR3 DNA reads TGTGCCAGCTCTCTCGGACAGCCCCAGGGGACCCAGTACTTC. Protein: CASSLGQPQGTQYF. The chain links TRBV18 to TRBJ2-5; tentative D call: TRBD1 (6 bases). Trimming shortened V by 6 bases and J by 7 bases, and 18 bases separated the two germline ends. The germline V gene has CDR1 KGHSH and CDR2 LQKENI. The CDR3 extends over 14 amino acids.

This clone was detected only once. The rearrangement joins TRBV7-2 to TRBJ2-7, with D possibly being TRBD2 (5 bases). Trimming stripped 5 bases from V and 0 bases from J, with 11 bases between. The CDR3 runs 14 residues. Germline-derived CDR1 and CDR2 are SGHTA and FQGNSA. The CDR3 sequence: CASSVDWNSYEQYF. The CDR3 DNA reads TGTGCCAGCAGCGTGGACTGGAACTCCTACGAGCAGTACTTC.

The V call is TRBV9, the J call TRBJ2-5; TRBD1 agrees at 9 bases. The CDR3 extends over 15 amino acids. Trimming removed 3 bases from V and 4 bases from J; junction bases left unmatched: 7. Germline lookup yields CDR1 SGDLS and CDR2 YYNGEE. The CDR3 DNA reads as TGTGCCAGCAGCGCGGGACAGGGAAGCTTAGAGACCCAGTACTTC. It specifies CASSAGQGSLETQYF.

The V call is TRBV5-4, the J call TRBJ1-2; D not certain. Between the trimmed V and J ends, which lost 0 bases and 9 bases, there was a span of 15 bases. CDR3 length equals 14 residues. Germline CDR1 and CDR2: SGHNT and YYREEE (reference sequence). The CDR3 sequence is CASSLEGTRNRYTF. Here the CDR3 DNA reads TGTGCCAGCAGCTTGGAGGGAACCCGAAACCGCTACACCTTC.

This clone came up once. This chain joins TRBV12-5 and TRBJ2-1; TRBD2 agrees at 10 bases. The CDR3 totals 16 residues. Germline loops: CDR1 LGHNT, CDR2 FRNRAP. V was pared by 2 bases and J by 4 bases, with 5 bases of the junction left unmatched. The CDR3 loop is CASGLPGLAPYNEQFF. CDR3 nucleotides: TGTGCTAGTGGTTTGCCGGGACTAGCGCCTTACAATGAGCAGTTCTTC.

This chain connects TRBV5-4 to TRBJ1-3; the D is unclear. CDR1 is SGHNT, CDR2 YYREEE, per germline (reference sequence). V was clipped by 4 bases and J by 4 bases, with 12 bases between them. CDR3 size: 14 residues. CDR3 DNA sequence: TGTGCCAGCAGCCCGGAGGGTAGGGGAAACACCATATATTTT. It translates to CASSPEGRGNTIYF.

The chain joins TRBV9 to TRBJ2-1; 12 bases are a match to TRBD2. The CDR3 totals 15 residues. V trimming: 3 bases; J trimming: 2 bases; junction bases outside the gene matches: 0. Germline CDR1 and CDR2: SGDLS and YYNGEE. The CDR3 coding sequence is TGTGCCAGCAGCGGACTAGCGGGGGCCTACAATGAGCAGTTCTTC. Translation: CASSGLAGAYNEQFF.

Worth noting for this clone: Different DNA sequences within this sample yield the same CDR3. The chain carries TRBV7-9 and TRBJ2-7; the match to TRBD2 covers 12 bases. Per the germline V gene, CDR1 is SEHNR and CDR2 is FQNEAQ (reference sequence). Unmatched junction bases numbered 1, after V lost 4 bases and J lost 3 bases. The CDR3 is made up of 14 amino acids. The DNA for the CDR3 is TGTGCCAGCAGCTCGGGACTAGCGGGCTACGAGCAGTACTTC. Protein sequence: CASSSGLAGYEQYF.

The chain couples TRBV7-8 to TRBJ2-1; no clear D gene. Trimming pared 4 bases from V and 2 bases from J, leaving 12 bases between. Germline CDR1 is SGHVS and CDR2 is FQNEAQ. The CDR3 extends over 15 amino acids. The DNA for the CDR3 is TGTGCCAGCAGCTATCTGAACGCGCCCTACAATGAGCAGTTCTTC. Translating gives CASSYLNAPYNEQFF.

The CDR3 sequence: CASSSPTGHYGYTF. CDR3 coding DNA: TGTGCCAGCAGCTCCCCGACAGGGCACTATGGCTACACCTTC. The genes are TRBV7-2 and TRBJ1-2; 7 positions agree with TRBD1. Germline CDR1 reads SGHTA; CDR2 reads FQGNSA. This CDR3 comprises 14 residues. The junction had 5 bases not matched to a gene; V was cut back by 4 bases and J by 3 bases.